This T cell receptor beta chain was sequenced in a study of cytomegalovirus exposure and HLA in healthy donors. Study-wide points: An apparent linkage of common viral pathogens to several of the most significant clusters emerged in a later analysis.

The PCR used 60 Vbeta and 13 Jbeta primers. Repertoires were generated with immunoSEQ multiplex PCR, while TCRdb's copy carries only in-frame clones and drops some. This sample has about 260,000 clones, with around four fifths found just once. About this clone: Its antigen is undetermined.

V dropped 3 bases and J dropped 11 bases, with 16 bases sitting between them. CDR1 MNHEY and CDR2 SMNVEV come from the germline V gene (reference sequence). This CDR3 comprises 13 residues. The material sequenced was PBMCs. The origin of this receptor is a woman between 40 and 55 years old in good health and CMV-seropositive. This sequence joins TRBV27 and TRBJ2-5; possibly TRBD1 for D (7 bases). The CDR3 is CASSFGGGGEQYF. The CDR3 DNA follows: TGTGCCAGCAGTTTTGGAGGGGGCGGGGAGCAGTACTTC.